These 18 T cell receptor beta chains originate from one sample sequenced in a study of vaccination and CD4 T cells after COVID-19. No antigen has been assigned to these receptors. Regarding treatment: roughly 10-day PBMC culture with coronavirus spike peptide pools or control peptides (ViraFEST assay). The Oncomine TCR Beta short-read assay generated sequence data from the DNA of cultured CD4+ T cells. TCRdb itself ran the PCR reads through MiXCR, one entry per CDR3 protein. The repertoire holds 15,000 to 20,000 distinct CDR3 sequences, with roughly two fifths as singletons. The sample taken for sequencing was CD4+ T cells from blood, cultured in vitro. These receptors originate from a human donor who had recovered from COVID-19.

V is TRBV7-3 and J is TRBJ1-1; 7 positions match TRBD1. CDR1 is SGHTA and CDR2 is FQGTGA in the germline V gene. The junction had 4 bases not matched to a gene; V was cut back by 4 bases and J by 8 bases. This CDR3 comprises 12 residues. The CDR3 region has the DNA TGTGCCAGCAGCTCGAGACAGGGAGAAGCTTTCTTT. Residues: CASSSRQGEAFF.

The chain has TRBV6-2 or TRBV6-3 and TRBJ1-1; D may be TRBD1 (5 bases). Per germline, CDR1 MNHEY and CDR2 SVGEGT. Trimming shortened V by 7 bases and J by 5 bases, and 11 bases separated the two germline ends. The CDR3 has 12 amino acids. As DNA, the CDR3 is TGTGCCAGCAACAGGTTAGGAACTGAAGCTTTCTTT. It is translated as CASNRLGTEAFF.

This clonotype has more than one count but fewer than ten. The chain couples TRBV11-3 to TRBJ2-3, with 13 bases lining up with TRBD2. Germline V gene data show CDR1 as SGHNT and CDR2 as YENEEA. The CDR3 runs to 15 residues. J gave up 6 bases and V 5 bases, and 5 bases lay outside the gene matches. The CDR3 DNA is TGTGCCAGCAGCAAGGGACTAGCGGGACTGGATACGCAGTATTTT. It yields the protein CASSKGLAGLDTQYF. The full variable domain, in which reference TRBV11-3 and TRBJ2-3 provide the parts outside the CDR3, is EAGVVQSPRYKIIEKKQPVAFWCNPISGHNTLYWYLQNLGQGPELLIRYENEEAVDDSQLPKDRFSAERLKGVDSTLKIQPAELGDSAVYLCASSKGLAGLDTQYFGPGTRLTVL.

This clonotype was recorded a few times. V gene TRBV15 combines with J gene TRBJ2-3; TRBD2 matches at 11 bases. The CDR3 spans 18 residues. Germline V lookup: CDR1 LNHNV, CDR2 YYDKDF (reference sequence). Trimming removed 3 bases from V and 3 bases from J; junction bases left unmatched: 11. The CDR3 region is CATSRLRLAGLRTDTQYF. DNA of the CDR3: TGTGCCACCAGCAGGTTGCGACTAGCGGGATTAAGGACAGATACGCAGTATTTT.

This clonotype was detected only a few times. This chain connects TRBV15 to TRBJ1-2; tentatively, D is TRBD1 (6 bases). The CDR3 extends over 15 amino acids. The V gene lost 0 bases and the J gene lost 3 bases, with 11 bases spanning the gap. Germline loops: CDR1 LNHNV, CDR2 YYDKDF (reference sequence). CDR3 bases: TGTGCCACCAGCAGAGAGGGGGCGCGGGACTATGGCTACACCTTC. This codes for CATSREGARDYGYTF.

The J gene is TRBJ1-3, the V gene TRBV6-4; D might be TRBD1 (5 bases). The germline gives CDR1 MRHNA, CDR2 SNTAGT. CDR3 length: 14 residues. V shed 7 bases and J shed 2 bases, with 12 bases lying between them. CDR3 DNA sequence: TGTGCCAGCACCCCCTCGGGGGCTGGAAACACCATATATTTT. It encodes CASTPSGAGNTIYF.

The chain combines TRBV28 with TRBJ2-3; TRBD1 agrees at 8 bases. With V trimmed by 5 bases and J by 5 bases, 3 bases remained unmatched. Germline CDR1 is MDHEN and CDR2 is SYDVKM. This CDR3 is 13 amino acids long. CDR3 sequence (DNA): TGTGCCAGCAGTGGGACAGGTTTAGATACGCAGTATTTT. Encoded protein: CASSGTGLDTQYF.

The CDR3 sequence is CASSQERRAFF. The DNA of the CDR3 is TGTGCCAGCAGCCAAGAGAGAAGGGCTTTCTTT. The chain links TRBV3-1 to TRBJ1-1; D is uncertain. Trimming pared 0 bases from V and 11 bases from J, leaving 7 bases between. CDR1 is LGHDT and CDR2 is YNNKEL in the germline V gene (reference sequence). This CDR3 region has 11 residues. The full variable domain, rest sourced from reference TRBV3-1 and TRBJ1-1, is DTAVSQTPKYLVTQMGNDKSIKCEQNLGHDTMYWYKQDSKKFLKIMFSYNNKELIINETVPNRFSPKSPDKAHLNLHINSLELGDSAVYFCASSQERRAFFGQGTRLTVV.

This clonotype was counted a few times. CDR3 nucleotide sequence: TGTGCCAGCAGCCTAACAACGAACACTGAAGCTTTCTTT. Its translation is CASSLTTNTEAFF. V usage is TRBV7-7 and J usage is TRBJ1-1; no clear D gene. CDR1 is SSHAT, CDR2 FNYEAQ, per germline (reference sequence). This CDR3 contains 13 residues. V lost 5 bases and J lost 1, with 8 bases in between.

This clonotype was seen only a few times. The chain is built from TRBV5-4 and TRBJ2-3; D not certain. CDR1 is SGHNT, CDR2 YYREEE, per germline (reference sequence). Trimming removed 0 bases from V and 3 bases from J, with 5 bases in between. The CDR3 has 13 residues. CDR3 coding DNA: TGTGCCAGCAGCTTGGCAGCGACAGATACGCAGTATTTT. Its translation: CASSLAATDTQYF.

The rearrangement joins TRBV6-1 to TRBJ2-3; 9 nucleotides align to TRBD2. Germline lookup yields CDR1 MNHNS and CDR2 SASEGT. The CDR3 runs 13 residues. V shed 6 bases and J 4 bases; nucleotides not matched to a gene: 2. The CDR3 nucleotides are TGTGCCAGCAGAGCGGGAGGTGCAGATACGCAGTATTTT. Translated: CASRAGGADTQYF.

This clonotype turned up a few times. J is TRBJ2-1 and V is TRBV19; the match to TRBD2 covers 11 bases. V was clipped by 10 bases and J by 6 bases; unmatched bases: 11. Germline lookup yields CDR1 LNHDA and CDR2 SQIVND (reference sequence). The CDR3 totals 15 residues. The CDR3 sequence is CAISTGTSGRNEQFF. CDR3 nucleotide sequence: TGTGCCATATCAACCGGGACTAGCGGACGCAATGAGCAGTTCTTC.

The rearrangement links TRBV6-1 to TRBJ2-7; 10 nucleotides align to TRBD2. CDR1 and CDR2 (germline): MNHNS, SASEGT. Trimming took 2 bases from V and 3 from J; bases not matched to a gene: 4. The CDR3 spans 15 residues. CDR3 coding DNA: TGTGCCAGCAGTGAAAGTAGCGGGAGGTTCTACGAGCAGTACTTC. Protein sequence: CASSESSGRFYEQYF.

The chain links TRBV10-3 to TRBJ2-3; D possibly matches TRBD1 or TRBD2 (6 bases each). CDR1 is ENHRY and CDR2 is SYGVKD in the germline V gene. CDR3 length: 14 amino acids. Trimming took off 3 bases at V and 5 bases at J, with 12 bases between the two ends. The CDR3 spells CAISERGRGDTQYF. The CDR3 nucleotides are TGTGCCATCAGTGAACGGGGGCGGGGAGATACGCAGTATTTT.

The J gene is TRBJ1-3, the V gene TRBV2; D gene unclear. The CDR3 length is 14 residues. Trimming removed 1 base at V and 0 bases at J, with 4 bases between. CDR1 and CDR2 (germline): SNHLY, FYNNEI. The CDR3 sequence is CASSEGHSGNTIYF. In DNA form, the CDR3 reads TGTGCCAGCAGTGAAGGGCACTCTGGAAACACCATATATTTT. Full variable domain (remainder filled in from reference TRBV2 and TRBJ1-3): EPEVTQTPSHQVTQMGQEVILRCVPISNHLYFYWYRQILGQKVEFLVSFYNNEISEKSEIFDDQFSVERPDGSNFTLKIRSTKLEDSAMYFCASSEGHSGNTIYFGEGSWLTVV.

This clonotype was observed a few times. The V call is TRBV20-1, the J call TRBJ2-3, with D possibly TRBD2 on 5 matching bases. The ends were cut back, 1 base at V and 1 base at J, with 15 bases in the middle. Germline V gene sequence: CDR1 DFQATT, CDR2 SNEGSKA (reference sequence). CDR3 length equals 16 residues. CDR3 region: CSARVAGGPGTDTQYF. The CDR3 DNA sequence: TGCAGTGCTAGAGTAGCCGGAGGCCCGGGCACAGATACGCAGTATTTT.

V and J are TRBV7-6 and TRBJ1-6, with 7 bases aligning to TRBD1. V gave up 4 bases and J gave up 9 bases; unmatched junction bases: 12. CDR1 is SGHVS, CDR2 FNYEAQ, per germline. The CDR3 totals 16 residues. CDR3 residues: CASSSGQAGLVSPLHF. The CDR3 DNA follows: TGTGCCAGCAGCTCCGGACAGGCCGGTCTGGTTTCACCCCTCCACTTT. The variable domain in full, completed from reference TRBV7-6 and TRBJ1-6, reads GAGVSQSPRYKVTKRGQDVALRCDPISGHVSLYWYRQALGQGPEFLTYFNYEAQQDKSGLPNDRFSAERPEGSISTLTIQRTEQRDSAMYRCASSSGQAGLVSPLHFGNGTRLTVT.

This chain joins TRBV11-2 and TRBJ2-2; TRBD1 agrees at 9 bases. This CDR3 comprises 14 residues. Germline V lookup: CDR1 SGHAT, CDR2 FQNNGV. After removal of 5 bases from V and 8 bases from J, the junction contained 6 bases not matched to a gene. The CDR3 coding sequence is TGTGCCAGCAGCCGGGACAGGGTGGTTGGGGAGCTGTTTTTT. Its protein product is CASSRDRVVGELFF.